Below, 24 T cell receptor beta chains from the same sample are listed, as sequenced in a study of T-cell memory formation after mild COVID-19 (dated by TCRdb to about 2021). To prepare the library, 5' RACE was applied. Sequenced using an Illumina NovaSeq 6000. TCRdb itself trimmed the public reads at Q25 with fastp, ran MiXCR and retained productive beta chains. Rows with one shared CDR3 protein collapse into an entry with the most common genes and DNA. This sample gives around 450,000 distinct CDR3 sequences in total; around 19% of them show up just once. Roughly 8% of the sample rests with the top ten. The sequenced material came from PBMCs or a T cell subset sorted from them (not recorded which). Receptors were obtained from an adult woman who had mild COVID-19 (a few samples of this study predate the infection). The sample titles of this study are shuffled in the database, so cell type and time point are left out; the donor was told from shared clones.

J is TRBJ2-7 and V is TRBV28, with a tentative D call TRBD2 (6 bases). Germline assignment: CDR1 MDHEN and CDR2 SYDVKM. The CDR3 covers 15 residues. The ends were cut back, 1 base at V and 1 base at J, with 11 bases in the middle. Here the CDR3 reads CASSLFLGGSYEQYF. As DNA, the CDR3 is TGTGCCAGCAGTTTATTTTTGGGGGGATCCTACGAGCAGTACTTC.

This clonotype was seen at least ten times. The V and J genes are TRBV24-1 and TRBJ2-2, with D possibly being TRBD1 (6 bases). The germline V gene has CDR1 KGHDR and CDR2 SFDVKD. V was cut by 4 bases and J by 4 bases, with 15 bases left in between. CDR3 length equals 16 residues. The CDR3 loop reads CATSDTHRARTGELFF. CDR3 DNA sequence: TGTGCCACCAGTGACACACACAGGGCCCGCACCGGGGAGCTGTTTTTT.

Comment on this clonotype: Sequence at one end of the junction differs from germline and may be a read error. The rearrangement links TRBV10-3 to TRBJ2-3; no clear D gene. The CDR3 is made up of 13 amino acids. Germline CDR1 reads ENHRY; CDR2 reads SYGVKD. Here the CDR3 DNA reads TGTGCCACCAGTGATCCCCTCACAGATACGCAGTATTTT. It encodes CATSDPLTDTQYF.

In this sample, this clonotype turned up a few times. This chain uses TRBV29-1 with TRBJ2-1, with D possibly TRBD1 on 5 matching bases. This CDR3 comprises 14 residues. V was cut by 7 bases and J by 6 bases, with 19 bases left in between. In germline, CDR1 is SQVTM, CDR2 ANQGSEA. Here the CDR3 DNA reads TGCAGCGAACTCGGGCAGGGAACTATCAATGAGCAGTTCTTC. Protein product: CSELGQGTINEQFF.

The chain recombines TRBV12-3 or TRBV12-4 with TRBJ2-1; TRBD2 agrees at 13 bases. V trimming: 5 bases; J trimming: 8 bases; junction bases outside the gene matches: 9. The CDR3 loop spans 16 amino acids. CDR3 loop: CASSPWTSGSVDEQFF. CDR3 bases: TGTGCCAGCAGTCCCTGGACTAGCGGGAGCGTCGATGAGCAGTTCTTC.

V is TRBV5-1 and J is TRBJ2-3; 8 bases are a match to TRBD2. Trimming cost V 4 bases and J 0 bases; bases outside gene matches: 4. CDR3 length equals 15 residues. CDR1 and CDR2 from the germline V gene are SGHRS and YFSETQ. CDR3 amino acids: CASSISGISTDTQYF. Written as DNA, the CDR3 is TGCGCCAGCAGCATTAGCGGGATTAGCACAGATACGCAGTATTTT.

The chain carries TRBV5-1 and TRBJ2-1, with a possible D match to TRBD1 (6 bases). Germline loops: CDR1 SGHRS, CDR2 YFSETQ. The CDR3 loop spans 12 amino acids. The V gene lost 5 bases and the J gene lost 5 bases, with 8 bases spanning the gap. CDR3 loop: CASRDSHNEQFF. DNA of the CDR3: TGCGCCAGCAGGGACAGCCACAATGAGCAGTTCTTC.

This clonotype was detected ten times or more. This chain uses TRBV4-3 with TRBJ2-6; D is unresolved. The CDR3 extends over 16 amino acids. Germline loops: CDR1 LGHNA, CDR2 YSLEER. Trimming stripped 3 bases from V and 1 base from J, with 10 bases between. The chain's CDR3 is CASSHQMGSGANVLTF. For the CDR3, the DNA is TGCGCCAGCAGCCATCAAATGGGTTCTGGGGCCAACGTCCTGACTTTC.

DNA for the CDR3: TGTGCCAGCAGTTACTCGATGAGGGGGACTGAAGCTTTCTTT. Its protein product is CASSYSMRGTEAFF. J is TRBJ1-1 and V is TRBV6-5; possibly TRBD1 for D (6 bases). The length of the CDR3 is 14 residues. From germline, CDR1 is MNHEY and CDR2 SVGAGI. Trimming cost V 0 bases and J 5 bases, with 10 bases left between them.

The chain couples TRBV7-8 to TRBJ1-1, with 7 positions matching TRBD1. The trim removed 4 bases at V and 5 bases at J, leaving 10 bases unmatched. Germline lookup yields CDR1 SGHVS and CDR2 FQNEAQ. The CDR3 has 15 residues. CDR3 residues: CASSSGNRGRTEAFF. The CDR3 nucleotides are TGTGCCAGCAGCTCAGGGAACAGGGGACGAACTGAAGCTTTCTTT.

The chain links TRBV29-1 to TRBJ1-2; D is unresolved. The length of the CDR3 is 13 residues. CDR1 and CDR2 from the germline V gene are SQVTM and ANQGSEA. V dropped 4 bases and J dropped 5 bases, with 14 bases sitting between them. CDR3 sequence (DNA): TGCAGCGTTGTGAAGGGAGCGCAATATGGCTACACCTTC. It encodes CSVVKGAQYGYTF.

In its sample, this clonotype was seen a few times. The chain is built from TRBV12-5 and TRBJ2-5; D gene uncertain. Germline CDR1 reads LGHNT; CDR2 reads FRNRAP. Trimming pared 5 bases from V and 4 bases from J, leaving 11 bases between. The CDR3 totals 13 residues. The CDR3 protein is CASGPIFGETQYF. CDR3 nucleotides: TGTGCTAGTGGTCCTATCTTCGGAGAGACCCAGTACTTC. Drawing the rest from reference TRBV12-5 and TRBJ2-5, the complete variable domain is DARVTQTPRHKVTEMGQEVTMRCQPILGHNTVFWYRQTMMQGLELLAYFRNRAPLDDSGMPKDRFSAEMPDATLATLKIQPSEPRDSAVYFCASGPIFGETQYFGPGTRLLVL.

The chain employs TRBV3-1 and TRBJ2-1; the D gene is possibly TRBD2 (6 bases). Looked up from germline, CDR1 is LGHDT and CDR2 is YNNKEL (reference sequence). Deletions cut 6 bases from V and 11 bases from J, with 14 bases between. CDR3 size: 12 residues. Written as DNA, the CDR3 is TGTGCCAGCAGGCTGGAGGGGAGGAAGCAGTTCTTC. This codes for CASRLEGRKQFF.

The gene calls are TRBV7-2 and TRBJ2-7, with 7 bases identical to TRBD2. Trimming took 7 bases from V and 0 from J; bases not matched to a gene: 9. The CDR3 has 15 amino acids. Germline V CDR1 and CDR2: SGHTA, FQGNSA. Written as DNA, the CDR3 is TGTGCCAGCACCGACACTAGCGACAGCTCCTACGAGCAGTACTTC. It yields the protein CASTDTSDSSYEQYF.

This rearrangement joins TRBV11-3 to TRBJ2-1; 10 nucleotides align to TRBD2. From germline, CDR1 is SGHNT and CDR2 YENEEA. V lost 4 bases to trimming and J lost 6 bases; unmatched junction nucleotides: 15. The CDR3 is 18 amino acids. This CDR3 reads CASSYSSGSSADGNEQFF. In DNA, the CDR3 is TGTGCCAGCAGCTACTCTAGCGGGAGTAGTGCAGACGGCAATGAGCAGTTCTTC.

V and J are TRBV12-3 or TRBV12-4 and TRBJ1-5; tentative D call: TRBD1 (5 bases). V was shortened by 2 bases and J by 9 bases, with 14 bases between the two germline ends. CDR3 size: 14 residues. CDR3 nucleotide sequence: TGTGCCAGCAGTTTAATAACAGGACCTCGGCCCCAGCATTTT. Encoded protein: CASSLITGPRPQHF.

This chain joins TRBV2 and TRBJ2-2, with 9 nucleotides matching TRBD2. Germline V gene data show CDR1 as SNHLY and CDR2 as FYNNEI. Losses at the gene ends were 4 bases for V and 7 bases for J; bases not matched to a gene: 7. The CDR3 extends over 15 amino acids. CDR3 nucleotides: TGTGCCAGCAGTGCCGCGGGGGGGTCCGTCGGGGAGCTGTTTTTT. Translating it yields CASSAAGGSVGELFF.

The rearrangement joins TRBV7-2 to TRBJ1-1; D is unresolved. Germline V gene lookup returns CDR1 SGHTA and CDR2 FQGNSA. The CDR3 sequence is 14 residues long. The ends were cut back, 5 bases at V and 0 bases at J, with 10 bases in the middle. The CDR3 bases are TGTGCCAGCAGCCCCGCTACACTGAACACTGAAGCTTTCTTT. This codes for CASSPATLNTEAFF.

The V gene is TRBV12-3 or TRBV12-4, the J gene TRBJ1-1; no firm D call. CDR3 length: 14 amino acids. V lost 1 base to trimming and J lost 0 bases, with 6 bases between them. In DNA, the CDR3 is TGTGCCAGCAGTTTAGTCGCAATGAACACTGAAGCTTTCTTT. It is translated as CASSLVAMNTEAFF.

In the case of this clonotype: A clone one base away is much larger, so this may be a read error. The V call is TRBV2, the J call TRBJ2-2, with no clear D. Deletions cut 8 bases from V and 6 bases from J, with 7 bases between. CDR3 length equals 11 residues. Per germline, CDR1 SNHLY and CDR2 FYNNEI. The DNA for the CDR3 is TGTGCCAGCCGCTTACCCGGGGAGCTGTTTTTT. Translation gives CASRLPGELFF.

The chain employs TRBV12-3 or TRBV12-4 and TRBJ1-1, with 9 bases aligning to TRBD1. The CDR3 has 15 amino acids. V lost 6 bases and J lost 4; bases outside the gene matches: 9. The chain's CDR3 is CASSLLGQGRTEAFF. The CDR3 DNA sequence: TGTGCCAGCAGCCTACTGGGACAGGGACGCACTGAAGCTTTCTTT.

Many counts were recorded for this clonotype. The chain is built from TRBV20-1 and TRBJ1-2; weak D call: TRBD1 (5 bases). The V end lost 5 bases, the J end lost 3 bases, and 16 bases lay between the germline ends. The CDR3 totals 14 residues. Per the germline V gene, CDR1 is DFQATT and CDR2 is SNEGSKA (reference sequence). CDR3 sequence (DNA): TGCAGTGCTCCTACCGGGAGGGGAGACTATGGCTACACCTTC. Its translation: CSAPTGRGDYGYTF.

This clonotype was found a few times. The chain links TRBV5-1 to TRBJ2-7, with D maybe TRBD2 (5 bases). This CDR3 region has 17 residues. Trimming pared 2 bases from V and 2 bases from J, leaving 20 bases between. The germline V gene encodes CDR1 SGHRS and CDR2 YFSETQ. The CDR3 DNA reads as TGCGCCAGCAGCTTCCGGACGGGGAGCGGAGCCCCCTACGAGCAGTACTTC. Residues: CASSFRTGSGAPYEQYF.

A few counts support this clonotype. The chain employs TRBV5-5 and TRBJ2-3, with D possibly being TRBD2 (6 bases). V was cut by 1 base and J by 1 base, with 10 bases left in between. This CDR3 comprises 15 residues. Germline V gives CDR1 SGHKS, CDR2 YYEKEE (reference sequence). CDR3 in amino acids: CASSLYLAGTDTQYF. CDR3 DNA: TGTGCCAGCAGCTTGTATTTAGCGGGCACAGATACGCAGTATTTT.